The sequence of this T cell receptor beta chain was determined in a study of cytomegalovirus exposure and HLA in healthy donors. General observations from the study: Among TCR beta chains of equal frequency, HLA-associated ones were more clonally expanded in a later analysis. With high specificity and sensitivity, the classifier reportedly diagnosed cytomegalovirus status.

60 Vbeta and 13 Jbeta primers were used in PCR. Sequenced by immunoSEQ multiplex PCR; TCRdb stores in-frame clones only, minus some. The repertoire has around 110,000 clones, 75% of them found once; the top ten carry roughly 2.5%. As to this clone: Its antigen is undetermined.

Germline CDR1 is SGHDT and CDR2 is YYEEEE. Losses at the gene ends were 5 bases for V and 15 bases for J; bases not matched to a gene: 9. CDR3 size: 12 residues. The receptor's source is a man aged 40-49 years in good health and CMV-seronegative. The J gene is TRBJ2-1, the V gene TRBV5-6; TRBD1 agrees at 9 bases. Sequencing was performed on PBMCs. This chain's CDR3 is CASSFPGQGWFF. CDR3 bases: TGTGCCAGCAGTTTTCCGGGACAGGGATGGTTCTTC.